This entry lists 32 T cell receptor beta chains sequenced from one sample in a study of blood T cell repertoires in COVID-19. Sequencing was performed with immunoSEQ multiplex PCR; in TCRdb, only in-frame clones are kept and a portion is missing. The sample gives 300,000 or so clones, more than 70% of which show up once; 5.5% to 8% is in the top ten. Sequencing input: peripheral blood. The receptors originated from a woman younger than 45 who had recovered from COVID-19.

The chain carries TRBV3-1 (or the pseudogene TRBV3-2) and TRBJ1-4; possible D gene TRBD1, 5 bases. The length of the CDR3 is 15 residues. Trimming pared 1 base from V and 4 bases from J, leaving 10 bases between. CDR1 and CDR2 from the germline V gene are LGHDT and YNNKEL (reference sequence). This CDR3 is CASSQGGGYNEKLFF. In DNA, the CDR3 is TGTGCCAGCAGCCAAGGGGGGGGTTATAATGAAAAACTGTTTTTT.

The chain uses TRBV18 and TRBJ1-5; D call uncertain. V lost 4 bases and J lost 3, with 13 bases in between. The germline V gene encodes CDR1 KGHSH and CDR2 LQKENI. The CDR3 consists of 15 residues. CDR3 in amino acids: CASSLSGLDNQPQHF. The CDR3, as DNA: TGTGCCAGCTCACTGTCCGGGTTGGACAATCAGCCCCAGCATTTT.

This chain connects TRBV2 to TRBJ1-5; D is ambiguous. Per the germline V gene, CDR1 is SNHLY and CDR2 is FYNNEI. The V and J ends lost 6 bases and 6 bases respectively, with 12 bases between them. The CDR3 contains 13 residues. The CDR3 nucleotides are TGTGCCAGCAGGGATCGCGGGAGTCAGCCCCAGCATTTT. This translates into CASRDRGSQPQHF.

The chain has TRBV7-2 and TRBJ2-2; the D is unclear. From germline, CDR1 is SGHTA and CDR2 FQGNSA. The length of the CDR3 is 15 residues. V shed 1 base and J shed 4 bases, with 10 bases lying between them. The CDR3 here is CASSLGSGGTGELFF. As DNA, the CDR3 is TGTGCCAGCAGCTTAGGGTCCGGCGGCACCGGGGAGCTGTTTTTT.

The V call is TRBV7-2, the J call TRBJ1-6; D gene ambiguous. This CDR3 comprises 14 residues. CDR1 SGHTA and CDR2 FQGNSA come from the germline V gene. The V end was cut by 0 bases, the J end by 10 bases, with 10 bases between. CDR3 amino acids: CASSLAPNGSPLHF. The CDR3 DNA reads as TGTGCCAGCAGCTTAGCGCCGAACGGGTCACCCCTCCACTTT.

This chain links TRBV18 with TRBJ1-1; tentatively, D is TRBD1 (6 bases). The ends were cut back, 3 bases at V and 1 base at J, with 12 bases in the middle. The CDR3 sequence is 15 residues long. Germline CDR1 KGHSH, CDR2 LQKENI. Written as DNA, the CDR3 is TGTGCCAGCTCACCTCAAAGGACAGAGAACACTGAAGCTTTCTTT. This sequence encodes CASSPQRTENTEAFF.

The chain uses TRBV5-5 and TRBJ2-1; possible D gene TRBD2, 6 bases. In germline, CDR1 is SGHKS, CDR2 YYEKEE (reference sequence). The CDR3 is made up of 17 amino acids. Deletions cut 0 bases from V and 3 bases from J, with 16 bases between. CDR3 loop: CASSLDGGGDFYNEQFF. The CDR3 coding sequence is TGTGCCAGCAGCTTGGACGGAGGCGGGGACTTCTACAATGAGCAGTTCTTC.

This clone showed up just once. The sample contains more than one DNA sequence encoding this CDR3. The rearrangement links TRBV28 to TRBJ1-2; TRBD1 agrees at 8 bases. The CDR3 has 13 amino acids. After removal of 8 bases from V and 4 bases from J, the junction contained 6 bases not matched to a gene. CDR1 and CDR2 (germline): MDHEN, SYDVKM. DNA of the CDR3: TGTGCCAGCGGCCTAGACAGGGGCTATGGCTACACCTTC. Its translation is CASGLDRGYGYTF.

This clone was detected once. CDR3 DNA: TGTGCCAGCAGCTTAGTTCAGGGGGTTGAAGCTTTCTTT. This translates into CASSLVQGVEAFF. The chain uses TRBV7-8 and TRBJ1-1; 7 bases match TRBD1. J was trimmed by 7 bases and V by 1 base; bases with no gene match: 3. Germline CDR1 and CDR2: SGHVS and FQNEAQ. The CDR3 extends over 13 amino acids.

As concerns this clone: The germline gene is not matched at one end of the junction; a read error may be the cause. The sample carries other DNA sequences with the same CDR3. The gene calls are TRBV20-1 and TRBJ1-1; D uncertain. CDR3 length: 10 amino acids. Germline lookup yields CDR1 DFQATT and CDR2 SNEGSKA (reference sequence). CDR3 nucleotides: TGCAGTGCTAGCGTCGCTGAAGCTTTTTTT. The encoded protein is CSASVAEAFF.

The chain links TRBV10-3 to TRBJ2-5, with TRBD1 matching over 7 bases. CDR3 length equals 13 residues. Germline-derived CDR1 and CDR2 are ENHRY and SYGVKD. With V trimmed by 4 bases and J by 4 bases, 3 bases remained unmatched. For the CDR3, the DNA is TGTGCCATCAGTGCAGGGACAGCAGAGACCCAGTACTTC. Its translation is CAISAGTAETQYF.

The rearrangement links TRBV7-9 to TRBJ1-1, with D maybe TRBD1 (5 bases). V was shortened by 1 base and J by 2 bases, with 11 bases between the two germline ends. CDR1 and CDR2 (germline): SEHNR, FQNEAQ (reference sequence). The CDR3 totals 15 residues. The CDR3 is CASSLVAGQNTEAFF. Written as DNA, the CDR3 is TGTGCCAGCAGCTTAGTGGCAGGGCAAAACACTGAAGCTTTCTTT.

The rearrangement links TRBV28 to TRBJ1-1, with D perhaps TRBD1 (6 bases). CDR3 size: 15 residues. The V gene lost 3 bases and the J gene lost 1 base, with 12 bases spanning the gap. From germline, CDR1 is MDHEN and CDR2 SYDVKM. The CDR3 DNA reads TGTGCCAGCAGTTTCTCCTGGACAGCGAACACTGAAGCTTTCTTT. As protein: CASSFSWTANTEAFF. Full variable domain (remainder filled in from reference TRBV28 and TRBJ1-1): DVKVTQSSRYLVKRTGEKVFLECVQDMDHENMFWYRQDPGLGLRLIYFSYDVKMKEKGDIPEGYSVSREKKERFSLILESASTNQTSMYLCASSFSWTANTEAFFGQGTRLTVV.

The chain recombines TRBV4-2 with TRBJ2-7, with TRBD2 matching 8 bases. The germline gives CDR1 LGHNA, CDR2 YNFKEQ. The V segment lost 1 base and the J segment 1 base; nucleotides outside the gene matches: 6. The CDR3 runs 16 residues. In nucleotides, the CDR3 is TGTGCCAGCAGCCAAGTTTCCACTAGCGGATCCTACGAGCAGTACTTC. This gives the protein CASSQVSTSGSYEQYF.

This clone was observed a single time. Germline and junction disagree at one end, which may indicate a read error. The rearrangement links TRBV11-2 to TRBJ2-5, with 12 positions matching TRBD2. CDR3 length equals 16 residues. Germline CDR1 is SGHAT and CDR2 is FQNNGV. This CDR3 reads CASSPRLAGAQEIQYF. The CDR3 coding sequence is TGTGCCAGCAGCCCCCGACTAGCGGGGGCCCAAGAGATCCAGTACTTC.

The genes are TRBV5-1 and TRBJ2-5; no definite D call. V was cut by 0 bases and J by 5 bases, with 5 bases left in between. The germline V gene has CDR1 SGHRS and CDR2 YFSETQ. This CDR3 spans 12 amino acids. The CDR3 is CASSLEAETQYF. As DNA, the CDR3 is TGCGCCAGCAGCTTGGAAGCCGAGACCCAGTACTTC.

The chain links TRBV5-4 to TRBJ2-7, with a tentative D call TRBD1 (5 bases). Germline V gene data show CDR1 as SGHNT and CDR2 as YYREEE (reference sequence). CDR3 length: 15 amino acids. Trimming took off 0 bases at V and 0 bases at J, with 10 bases between the two ends. The CDR3 protein is CASSLARASSYEQYF. The CDR3 nucleotides are TGTGCCAGCAGCTTGGCCAGGGCCAGCTCCTACGAGCAGTACTTC.

V gene TRBV11-2 combines with J gene TRBJ2-7; D perhaps matches TRBD2 (7 bases). V shed 1 base and J shed 1 base, with 14 bases lying between them. This CDR3 is 16 amino acids long. Germline lookup yields CDR1 SGHAT and CDR2 FQNNGV. CDR3 residues: CASSLVGGHWSYEQYF. The DNA for the CDR3 is TGTGCCAGCAGCTTAGTGGGGGGGCATTGGTCCTACGAGCAGTACTTC.

The chain is built from TRBV10-3 and TRBJ2-7; possible D gene TRBD1, 6 bases. Per the germline V gene, CDR1 is ENHRY and CDR2 is SYGVKD. Deletions cut 4 bases from V and 6 bases from J, with 16 bases between. CDR3 size: 14 residues. CDR3 sequence: CAISAINRDGEQYF. The CDR3 bases are TGTGCCATCAGTGCTATAAACAGGGATGGCGAGCAGTACTTC.

The rearrangement joins TRBV4-2 to TRBJ2-7; D might be TRBD2 (6 bases). CDR1 and CDR2 (germline): LGHNA, YNFKEQ. V was clipped by 0 bases and J by 6 bases, with 12 bases between them. CDR3 length: 14 residues. The CDR3 loop reads CASSQEREWGEQYF. In nucleotides, the CDR3 is TGTGCCAGCAGCCAAGAACGGGAGTGGGGCGAGCAGTACTTC.

This clone was recorded once. V is TRBV9 and J is TRBJ1-6, with TRBD1 identical over 7 bases. Germline-derived CDR1 and CDR2 are SGDLS and YYNGEE. V lost 3 bases to trimming and J lost 7 bases; unmatched junction nucleotides: 4. The CDR3 is made up of 14 amino acids. The CDR3 DNA reads TGTGCCAGCAGCGAACAGGGGTACAATTCACCCCTCCACTTT. Translating gives CASSEQGYNSPLHF.

The chain couples TRBV6-5 to TRBJ1-3; TRBD1 agrees at 9 bases. V was clipped by 4 bases and J by 4 bases; unmatched bases: 8. Germline V gene sequence: CDR1 MNHEY, CDR2 SVGAGI. There are 16 residues in the CDR3. CDR3 sequence (DNA): TGTGCCAGCAGTTCGACAGGGGGGCTGTTCGGAAACACCATATATTTT. Its protein product is CASSSTGGLFGNTIYF.

The V call is TRBV5-1, the J call TRBJ2-2; 9 bases agree with TRBD1. The junction had 3 bases not matched to a gene; V was cut back by 1 base and J by 5 bases. The CDR3 runs 15 residues. CDR1 and CDR2 from the germline V gene are SGHRS and YFSETQ. This CDR3 is CASSLPQGATGELFF. The CDR3 DNA is TGCGCCAGCAGCTTGCCACAGGGGGCAACCGGGGAGCTGTTTTTT. Looking up the rest from reference TRBV5-1 and TRBJ2-2 gives the full variable domain: KAGVTQTPRYLIKTRGQQVTLSCSPISGHRSVSWYQQTPGQGLQFLFEYFSETQRNKGNFPGRFSGRQFSNSRSEMNVSTLELGDSALYLCASSLPQGATGELFFGEGSRLTVL.

The chain has TRBV7-3 and TRBJ1-1, with a tentative D call TRBD1 (6 bases). Per the germline V gene, CDR1 is SGHTA and CDR2 is FQGTGA. The ends were cut back, 6 bases at V and 1 base at J, with 9 bases in the middle. The CDR3 length is 13 residues. The CDR3 reads CASRLTGNTEAFF. The CDR3 DNA reads as TGTGCCAGCAGATTGACAGGGAACACTGAAGCTTTCTTT.

The chain joins TRBV29-1 to TRBJ2-7, with TRBD2 as a possible D gene (6 bases). Between the trimmed V and J ends, which lost 8 bases and 6 bases, there was a span of 20 bases. The CDR3 sequence is 13 residues long. Germline CDR1 SQVTM, CDR2 ANQGSEA. In DNA, the CDR3 is TGCAGCCTAGAGGGGCGGGGTTTGGGCGAGCAGTACTTC. Its protein product is CSLEGRGLGEQYF.

The V gene is TRBV7-9, the J gene TRBJ1-1; D is unclear. Trimming left V 3 bases short and J 4 bases short, with 9 bases between. Germline V gene data show CDR1 as SEHNR and CDR2 as FQNEAQ (reference sequence). This CDR3 is 13 amino acids long. CDR3 sequence: CASSFSGITEAFF. The DNA for the CDR3 is TGTGCCAGCAGCTTTAGCGGAATCACTGAAGCTTTCTTT.

The chain recombines TRBV6-4 with TRBJ2-4, with TRBD2 as a possible D gene (6 bases). This CDR3 is 16 amino acids long. CDR1 is MRHNA, CDR2 SNTAGT, per germline. Trimming took off 3 bases at V and 2 bases at J, with 14 bases between the two ends. The CDR3 coding sequence is TGTGCCAGCAGTGAGGGAGGCCCTTGGCCCAAAAACATTCAGTACTTC. Residues: CASSEGGPWPKNIQYF.

The chain is built from TRBV6-1 and TRBJ1-1; 8 bases are shared with TRBD1. CDR1 MNHNS and CDR2 SASEGT come from the germline V gene. Trimming cost V 3 bases and J 7 bases; bases outside gene matches: 7. CDR3 length equals 14 residues. This chain's CDR3 is CASSESTGAIEAFF. CDR3 nucleotide sequence: TGTGCCAGCAGTGAGTCGACAGGGGCCATTGAAGCTTTCTTT.

The rearrangement uses TRBV6-5 and TRBJ2-7; 7 bases line up with TRBD1. V lost 5 bases to trimming and J lost 4 bases; unmatched junction nucleotides: 11. The germline V gene encodes CDR1 MNHEY and CDR2 SVGAGI. The CDR3 is 15 residues long. The CDR3 reads CASSTQGQGGYEQYF. The CDR3 nucleotides are TGTGCCAGCAGTACACAGGGGCAAGGGGGTTACGAGCAGTACTTC.

The rearrangement links TRBV5-6 to TRBJ2-7, with TRBD1 matching 11 bases. The length of the CDR3 is 16 residues. Germline CDR1 reads SGHDT; CDR2 reads YYEEEE. Trimming cost V 0 bases and J 3 bases; bases outside gene matches: 5. The CDR3 nucleotides read TGTGCCAGCAGCTTGGTAGGGACAGGGGGAGTCTACGAGCAGTACTTC. Protein sequence: CASSLVGTGGVYEQYF.

The chain combines TRBV29-1 with TRBJ2-3, with 7 nucleotides matching TRBD2. The CDR3 has 15 residues. Germline V gene sequence: CDR1 SQVTM, CDR2 ANQGSEA. The V segment lost 3 bases and the J segment 0 bases; nucleotides outside the gene matches: 6. CDR3 bases: TGCAGCGTTGACCCTCTAGCGGCTAGCACAGATACGCAGTATTTT. Translated: CSVDPLAASTDTQYF.

V usage is TRBV5-1 and J usage is TRBJ1-4; D is perhaps TRBD1 (6 bases). The germline V and J ends were trimmed by 4 bases and 3 bases, with 13 bases remaining between them. The CDR3 has 15 residues. CDR1 SGHRS and CDR2 YFSETQ come from the germline V gene. The chain's CDR3 is CASSPGDGANEKLFF. In nucleotides, the CDR3 is TGCGCCAGCAGCCCAGGGGATGGGGCTAATGAAAAACTGTTTTTT.